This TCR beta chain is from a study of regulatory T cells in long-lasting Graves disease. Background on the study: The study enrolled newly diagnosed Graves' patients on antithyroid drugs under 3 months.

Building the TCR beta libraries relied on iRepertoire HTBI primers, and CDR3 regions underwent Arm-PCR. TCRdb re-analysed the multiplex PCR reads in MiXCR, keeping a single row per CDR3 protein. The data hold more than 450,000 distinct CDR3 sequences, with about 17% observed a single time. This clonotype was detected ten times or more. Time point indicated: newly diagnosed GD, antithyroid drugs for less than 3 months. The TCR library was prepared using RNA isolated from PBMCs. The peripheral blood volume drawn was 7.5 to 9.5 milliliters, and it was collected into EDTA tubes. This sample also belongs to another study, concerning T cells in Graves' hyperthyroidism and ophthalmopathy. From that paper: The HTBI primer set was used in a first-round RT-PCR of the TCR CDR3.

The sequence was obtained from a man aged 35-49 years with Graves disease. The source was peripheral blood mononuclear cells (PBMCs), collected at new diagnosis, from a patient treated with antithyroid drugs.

The CDR3 region is CASSDPTGTSGSRRETQYF. CDR3 in DNA: TGCGCCAGCAGTGATCCAACCGGGACTAGCGGGAGCAGGCGGGAGACCCAGTACTTC. The chain carries TRBV10-2 and TRBJ2-5, with 14 bases fitting TRBD2. There are 19 residues in the CDR3. The V gene's germline CDR1 is WSHSY and CDR2 SAAADI. The V segment lost 3 bases and the J segment 5 bases; nucleotides outside the gene matches: 14.